This TCR beta chain was recovered during a study of tumor-infiltrating lymphocytes in localized non-small cell lung cancer. Study summary: Patients included smokers and never-smokers with various histologies, some sampled after neoadjuvant chemotherapy.

With 2 bases clipped from V and 5 bases from J, the junction kept 5 bases outside the gene matches. The CDR3 runs to 14 residues. CDR1 is MNHEY and CDR2 is SVGAGI in the germline V gene. Broader study findings: Different pieces of the same tissue went to different assays, confounding technical variation with intratumor heterogeneity.

A remark on this clone: Its antigen is currently unknown.

The method was immunoSEQ multiplex PCR; TCRdb's version includes in-frame clones alone and lacks a portion of them. The sample has 5,000 to 6,500 clones, approximately 82% seen once. Material for sequencing was lung tumor tissue. The chain couples TRBV6-5 to TRBJ1-2; 7 bases are shared with TRBD1. The clonotype originates from a human donor with non-small cell lung cancer. The CDR3 nucleotides are TGTGCCAGCAGTTACGACAGGGCCCCTTATGGCTACACCTTC. Protein product: CASSYDRAPYGYTF.